The 25 T cell receptor beta chains below were found in one sample sequenced in a study of T-cell memory formation after mild COVID-19. TCRdb called the 5' RACE reads again in MiXCR, with one record for every CDR3 protein. The table shows under 250,000 distinct CDR3 sequences, with 7.5% to 10% occurring only once. The sequencing sample was made of PBMCs or a T cell subset sorted from them (not recorded which). These receptor sequences come from a man aged 18 to 30 who had mild COVID-19 (a few samples of this study predate the infection). Cell type and time point are not known.

This clonotype was seen a few times. V is TRBV24-1 and J is TRBJ2-7; no clear D. The CDR3 runs 11 residues. With 7 bases removed from V and 4 bases from J, the gap between germline ends came to 7 bases. The V gene's germline CDR1 is KGHDR and CDR2 SFDVKD. The CDR3 DNA reads TGTGCCACCAGGTTGGGTTACGAGCAGTACGTC. It specifies CATRLGYEQYV.

The chain couples TRBV4-1 to TRBJ2-1, with D perhaps matching TRBD1 or TRBD2 (6 bases each). Per the germline V gene, CDR1 is MGHRA and CDR2 is YSYEKL. This CDR3 region has 12 residues. Trimming took off 0 bases at V and 10 bases at J, with 7 bases between the two ends. CDR3 in DNA: TGCGCCAGCAGCCAAGAAGGGGGGGAGCAGTTCTTC. Protein sequence: CASSQEGGEQFF.

The gene calls are TRBV29-1 and TRBJ1-1; 10 nucleotides agree with TRBD1. The CDR3 covers 14 residues. Losses at the gene ends were 7 bases for V and 4 bases for J; bases not matched to a gene: 9. Germline V CDR1 and CDR2: SQVTM, ANQGSEA. CDR3 sequence (DNA): TGCAGCGCCGTTGACAGGGGGCAGGTCACTGAAGCTTTCTTT. Translation: CSAVDRGQVTEAFF.

A remark on this clonotype: A much larger clonotype is one base distant, so this may be a read error. The V and J genes are TRBV4-3 and TRBJ1-1; D gene uncertain. The CDR3 sequence is 13 residues long. The V and J ends lost 0 bases and 0 bases respectively, with 2 bases between them. Per germline, CDR1 LGHNA and CDR2 YSLEER. The CDR3 coding sequence is TGCGCCAGCAGCCAAGAACTGAACACTGAAGCTTTCTTT. This translates into CASSQELNTEAFF.

This clonotype came up many times. The DNA for the CDR3 is TGTGCCAGCAGTTTGCCCGGGGGCGCGAACACCATATATTTT. This encodes CASSLPGGANTIYF. V and J are TRBV12-3 or TRBV12-4 and TRBJ1-3; perhaps TRBD1 as D (6 bases). This CDR3 is built from 14 residues. V was clipped by 3 bases and J by 7 bases, with 13 bases between them.

CDR3 sequence reads: CASSLSLDRVPGELFF. DNA for the CDR3: TGTGCCAGCAGCTTATCCCTGGACAGGGTTCCCGGGGAGCTGTTTTTT. The V call is TRBV7-6, the J call TRBJ2-2; 8 nucleotides line up with TRBD1. After removal of 2 bases from V and 6 bases from J, the junction contained 8 bases not matched to a gene. The CDR3 is 16 amino acids. CDR1 and CDR2 (germline): SGHVS, FNYEAQ. Supplemented by reference TRBV7-6 and TRBJ2-2, the full variable domain reads GAGVSQSPRYKVTKRGQDVALRCDPISGHVSLYWYRQALGQGPEFLTYFNYEAQQDKSGLPNDRFSAERPEGSISTLTIQRTEQRDSAMYRCASSLSLDRVPGELFFGEGSRLTVL.

The V call is TRBV2, the J call TRBJ2-1; TRBD2 aligns across 8 bases. CDR3 length: 12 residues. With V trimmed by 8 bases and J by 9 bases, 6 bases remained unmatched. Germline V CDR1 and CDR2: SNHLY, FYNNEI. The CDR3 spells CASSGLAPEQFF. In nucleotides, the CDR3 is TGTGCCAGCTCCGGACTAGCTCCTGAGCAGTTCTTC.

This clonotype was recorded at least ten times. The V and J genes are TRBV7-9 and TRBJ2-4; D might be TRBD1 or TRBD2, each matching 5 bases. The V gene's germline CDR1 is SEHNR and CDR2 FQNEAQ (reference sequence). The CDR3 runs to 11 residues. The ends were cut back, 4 bases at V and 16 bases at J, with 14 bases in the middle. The CDR3 region is CASSSGTVRYF. The CDR3 DNA sequence: TGTGCCAGCAGCTCCGGGACGGTCCGATACTTC.

A few counts support this clonotype. The V call is TRBV7-2, the J call TRBJ2-5; 9 bases align to TRBD1. Germline V gene sequence: CDR1 SGHTA, CDR2 FQGNSA. V lost 3 bases, J lost 3 bases, and 2 bases stayed unmatched. CDR3 size: 14 residues. Written as DNA, the CDR3 is TGTGCCAGCAGCTTTAGGACAGGGGAAGAGACCCAGTACTTC. It translates to CASSFRTGEETQYF.

The DNA of the CDR3 is TGTGCCAGCAGTTACCCTGGACAGGGAGGGAGAGAGACCCAGTACTTC. Residues: CASSYPGQGGRETQYF. The V gene is TRBV6-5, the J gene TRBJ2-5, with D possibly being TRBD1 (8 bases). From germline, CDR1 is MNHEY and CDR2 SVGAGI. There are 16 residues in the CDR3. V was shortened by 2 bases and J by 4 bases, with 17 bases between the two germline ends.

The V gene is TRBV7-2, the J gene TRBJ1-2; 7 bases fit TRBD1. This CDR3 comprises 20 residues. CDR1 SGHTA and CDR2 FQGNSA come from the germline V gene. V shed 3 bases and J 7 bases; nucleotides not matched to a gene: 26. The CDR3 coding sequence is TGTGCCAGCAGCTTTTCGTTGGGCAGATTTTTGACAGGGCCTGGGGGTGGCTACACCTTC. It specifies CASSFSLGRFLTGPGGGYTF. Looking up the rest from reference TRBV7-2 and TRBJ1-2 gives the full variable domain: GAGVSQSPSNKVTEKGKDVELRCDPISGHTALYWYRQSLGQGLEFLIYFQGNSAPDKSGLPSDRFSAERTGGSVSTLTIQRTQQEDSAVYLCASSFSLGRFLTGPGGGYTFGSGTRLTVV.

V gene TRBV5-5 combines with J gene TRBJ1-2; 8 nucleotides align to TRBD1. Germline V gene lookup returns CDR1 SGHKS and CDR2 YYEKEE (reference sequence). V shed 3 bases and J 3 bases; nucleotides not matched to a gene: 10. This CDR3 has 16 residues. The DNA of the CDR3 is TGTGCCAGCAGCTCCGAGGACAGGGCTTTTGACTATGGCTACACCTTC. As protein: CASSSEDRAFDYGYTF.

This clonotype was detected only a few times. The V gene is TRBV7-9, the J gene TRBJ2-5; either TRBD1 or TRBD2 may fit D (5 bases each). The CDR3 loop spans 14 amino acids. Trimming left V 5 bases short and J 5 bases short, with 15 bases between. The germline gives CDR1 SEHNR, CDR2 FQNEAQ (reference sequence). CDR3: CASSRKGTGETQYF. DNA of the CDR3: TGTGCCAGCAGCAGAAAGGGGACGGGGGAGACCCAGTACTTC.

Ten or more counts support this clonotype. This chain connects TRBV20-1 to TRBJ2-7, with TRBD1 identical over 8 bases. The CDR3 covers 14 residues. J lost 0 bases, V lost 5 bases, and 6 bases had no gene match. Germline V CDR1 and CDR2: DFQATT, SNEGSKA (reference sequence). The DNA for the CDR3 is TGCAGTGCTTGGGACAGGTCCAGCTCCTACGAGCAGTACTTC. It encodes CSAWDRSSSYEQYF.

The chain links TRBV4-2 to TRBJ1-1, with TRBD1 matching 7 bases. The CDR3 is 13 residues long. Germline V gene lookup returns CDR1 LGHNA and CDR2 YNFKEQ. V trimming: 6 bases; J trimming: 5 bases; junction bases outside the gene matches: 6. In DNA, the CDR3 is TGTGCCAGCAGACCGACAGGGCTGACTGAAGCTTTCTTT. Amino acid sequence: CASRPTGLTEAFF.

This chain uses TRBV10-3 with TRBJ2-3; D is undetermined. This CDR3 is built from 17 residues. Germline CDR1 and CDR2: ENHRY and SYGVKD. V was trimmed by 0 bases and J by 0 bases, leaving 13 bases between them. CDR3 amino acids: CAISESSVRRSTDTQYF. The CDR3 DNA reads as TGTGCCATCAGTGAGTCATCGGTCAGGAGAAGCACAGATACGCAGTATTTT.

This chain uses TRBV9 with TRBJ2-3, with 11 bases fitting TRBD2. The V and J ends lost 4 bases and 4 bases, in that order; junction bases with no gene match: 2. The V gene's germline CDR1 is SGDLS and CDR2 YYNGEE. There are 14 residues in the CDR3. CDR3 protein: CASSLTSGADTQYF. The DNA of the CDR3 is TGTGCCAGCAGCTTGACTAGCGGGGCAGATACGCAGTATTTT.

V is TRBV7-2 and J is TRBJ2-3, with a tentative D call TRBD1 (5 bases). The V and J ends lost 3 bases and 2 bases respectively, with 9 bases between them. CDR3 length equals 14 residues. CDR1 and CDR2 (germline): SGHTA, FQGNSA. The CDR3 here is CASSFRASTDTQYF. The CDR3 DNA reads TGTGCCAGCAGCTTCAGGGCCTCCACAGATACGCAGTATTTT.

This clonotype was picked up many times. The chain couples TRBV4-1 to TRBJ2-3; 9 bases fit TRBD2. Trimming removed 6 bases from V and 5 bases from J; junction bases left unmatched: 15. CDR3 size: 17 residues. CDR1 is MGHRA, CDR2 YSYEKL, per germline. The CDR3 DNA sequence: TGCGCCAGCAGGCTACGCCCTTGGCGGGGGGGCCAAGATACGCAGTATTTT. It translates to CASRLRPWRGGQDTQYF.

This chain links TRBV3-1 with TRBJ1-4, with D perhaps TRBD1 (5 bases). Germline V gene data show CDR1 as LGHDT and CDR2 as YNNKEL (reference sequence). The CDR3 sequence is 14 residues long. With 6 bases removed from V and 7 bases from J, the gap between germline ends came to 15 bases. The CDR3 loop reads CASSQGRVVEKLFF. The CDR3 coding sequence is TGTGCCAGCAGTCAGGGCAGGGTAGTTGAAAAACTGTTTTTT.

V gene TRBV4-3 combines with J gene TRBJ2-5; 9 bases align to TRBD1. The germline CDR1 and CDR2 sequences are LGHNA and YSLEER. V dropped 1 base and J dropped 5; count of bases not matched to a gene: 8. The CDR3 totals 16 residues. CDR3 in DNA: TGCGCCAGCAGCCAAGGGCACAGGGGGCGTAGGGAGACCCAGTACTTC. This codes for CASSQGHRGRRETQYF.

This clonotype was detected ten times or more. This chain connects TRBV2 to TRBJ2-1; D is ambiguous. There are 13 residues in the CDR3. Germline assignment: CDR1 SNHLY and CDR2 FYNNEI. Trimming stripped 0 bases from V and 7 bases from J, with 7 bases between. CDR3 nucleotide sequence: TGTGCCAGCAGTGAAGCAGGGTTGAATGAGCAGTTCTTC. Translation gives CASSEAGLNEQFF.

This clonotype showed up many times. J is TRBJ1-3 and V is TRBV5-1; weak D call: TRBD1 (5 bases). Per the germline V gene, CDR1 is SGHRS and CDR2 is YFSETQ. Trimming removed 4 bases from V and 2 bases from J, with 19 bases in between. The length of the CDR3 is 17 residues. The CDR3 loop is CASSPQPQGRAGNTIYF. The CDR3 region has the DNA TGCGCCAGCAGCCCACAACCGCAGGGTAGAGCTGGAAACACCATATATTTT.

This clonotype appeared a few times. The DNA of the CDR3 is TGTGCCTGGAGTGTTTCCCCCAGCGAGCAGTACTTC. Protein sequence: CAWSVSPSEQYF. The chain uses TRBV30 and TRBJ2-7, with no clear D. Between the trimmed V and J ends, which lost 0 bases and 6 bases, there was a span of 9 bases. Germline CDR1 reads GTSNPN; CDR2 reads SVGIG (reference sequence). The CDR3 runs 12 residues.

The rearrangement uses TRBV12-3 or TRBV12-4 and TRBJ2-5, with TRBD1 matching over 7 bases. The V gene end was trimmed by 3 bases and the J gene end by 2 bases; junction bases not matched to a gene: 6. This CDR3 is 15 amino acids long. CDR3 sequence: CASSLRGPGQETQYF. The CDR3 nucleotides are TGTGCCAGCAGTTTGAGGGGGCCGGGGCAAGAGACCCAGTACTTC.